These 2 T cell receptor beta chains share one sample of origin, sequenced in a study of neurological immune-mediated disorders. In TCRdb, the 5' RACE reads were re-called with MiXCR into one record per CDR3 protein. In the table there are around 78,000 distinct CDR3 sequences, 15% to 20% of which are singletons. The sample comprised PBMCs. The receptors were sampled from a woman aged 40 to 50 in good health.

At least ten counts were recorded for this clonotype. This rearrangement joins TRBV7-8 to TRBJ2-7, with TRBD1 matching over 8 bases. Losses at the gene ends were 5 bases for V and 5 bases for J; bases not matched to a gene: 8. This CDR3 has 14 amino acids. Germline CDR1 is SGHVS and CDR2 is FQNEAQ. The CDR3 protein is CASSLPGGGHEQYV. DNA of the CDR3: TGTGCCAGCAGCCTACCAGGGGGCGGCCACGAGCAGTACGTC.

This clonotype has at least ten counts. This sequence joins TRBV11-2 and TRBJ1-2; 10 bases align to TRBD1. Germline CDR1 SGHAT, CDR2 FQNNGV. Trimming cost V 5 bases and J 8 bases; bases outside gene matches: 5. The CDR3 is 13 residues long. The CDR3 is CASSAGQGIGYTF. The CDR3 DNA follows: TGTGCCAGCAGCGCGGGACAGGGGATCGGCTACACCTTC.